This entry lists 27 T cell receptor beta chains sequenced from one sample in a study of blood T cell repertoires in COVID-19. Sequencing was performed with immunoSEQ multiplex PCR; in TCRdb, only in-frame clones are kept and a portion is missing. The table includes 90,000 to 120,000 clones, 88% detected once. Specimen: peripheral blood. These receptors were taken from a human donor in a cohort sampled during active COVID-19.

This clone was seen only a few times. CDR3 region: CASSQSSGYEQYF. The CDR3, as DNA: TGTGCCAGCAGCCAGAGTAGCGGCTACGAGCAGTACTTC. This rearrangement joins TRBV14 to TRBJ2-7; the D gene is possibly TRBD2 (6 bases). This CDR3 comprises 13 residues. V lost 3 bases and J lost 3, with 9 bases in between. The germline V gene has CDR1 SGHDN and CDR2 FVKESK.

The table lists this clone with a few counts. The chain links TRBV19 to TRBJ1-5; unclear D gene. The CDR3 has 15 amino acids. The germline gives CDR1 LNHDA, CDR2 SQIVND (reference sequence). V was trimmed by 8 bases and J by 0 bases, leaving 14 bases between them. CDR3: CASAFAGYSNQPQHF. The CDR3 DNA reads TGTGCCAGTGCCTTTGCCGGGTATAGCAATCAGCCCCAGCATTTT.

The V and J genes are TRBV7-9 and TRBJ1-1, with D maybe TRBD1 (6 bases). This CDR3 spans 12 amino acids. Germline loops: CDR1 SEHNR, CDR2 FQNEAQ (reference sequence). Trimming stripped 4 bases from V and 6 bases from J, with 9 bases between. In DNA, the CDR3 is TGTGCCAGCAGCTGGGCAGGGGCTGAAGCTTTCTTT. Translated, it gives CASSWAGAEAFF.

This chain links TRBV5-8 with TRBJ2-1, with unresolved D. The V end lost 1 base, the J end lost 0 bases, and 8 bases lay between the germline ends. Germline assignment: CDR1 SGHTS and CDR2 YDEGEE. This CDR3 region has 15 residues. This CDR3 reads CASSLYQDSYNEQFF. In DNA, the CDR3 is TGTGCCAGCAGCTTGTATCAGGACTCCTACAATGAGCAGTTCTTC. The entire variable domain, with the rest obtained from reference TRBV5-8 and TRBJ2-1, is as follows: EAGVTQSPTHLIKTRGQQATLRCSPISGHTSVYWYQQALGLGLQFLLWYDEGEERNRGNFPPRFSGRQFPNYSSELNVNALELEDSALYLCASSLYQDSYNEQFFGPGTRLTVL.

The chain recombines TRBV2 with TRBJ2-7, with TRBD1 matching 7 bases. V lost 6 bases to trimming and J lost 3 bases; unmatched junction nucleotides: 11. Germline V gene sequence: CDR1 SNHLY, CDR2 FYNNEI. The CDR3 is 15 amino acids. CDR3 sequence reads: CASRGQDPFLYEQYF. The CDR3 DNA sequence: TGTGCCAGCAGAGGACAGGATCCATTCCTCTACGAGCAGTACTTC.

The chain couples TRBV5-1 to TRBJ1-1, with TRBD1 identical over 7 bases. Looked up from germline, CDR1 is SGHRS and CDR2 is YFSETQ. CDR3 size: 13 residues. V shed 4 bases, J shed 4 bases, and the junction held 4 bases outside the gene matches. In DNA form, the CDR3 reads TGCGCCAGCAGCCCGACAGGGTTCACTGAAGCTTTCTTT. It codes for CASSPTGFTEAFF.

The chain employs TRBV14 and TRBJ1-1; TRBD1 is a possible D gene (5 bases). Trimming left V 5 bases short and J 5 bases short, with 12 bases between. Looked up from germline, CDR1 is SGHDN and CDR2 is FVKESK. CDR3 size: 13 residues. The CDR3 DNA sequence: TGTGCCAGCAGCACCCTCGGGGGGACTGAAGCTTTCTTT. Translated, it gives CASSTLGGTEAFF.

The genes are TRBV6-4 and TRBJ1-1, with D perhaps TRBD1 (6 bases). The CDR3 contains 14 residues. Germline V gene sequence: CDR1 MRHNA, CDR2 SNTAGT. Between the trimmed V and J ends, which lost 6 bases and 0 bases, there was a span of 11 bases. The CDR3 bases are TGTGCCAGCAGAATGGACAGTTTGAACACTGAAGCTTTCTTT. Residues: CASRMDSLNTEAFF.

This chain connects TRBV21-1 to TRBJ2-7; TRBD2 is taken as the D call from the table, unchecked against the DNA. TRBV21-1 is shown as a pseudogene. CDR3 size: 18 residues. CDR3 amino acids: CASSKDLPGAVIVYEQYF. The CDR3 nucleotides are TGTGCCAGCAGCAAAGATCTCCCGGGAGCGGTTATCGTATACGAGCAGTACTTC.

The CDR3 region is CASSGWQHGGEQFF. For the CDR3, the DNA is TGCGCCAGCAGTGGATGGCAACATGGCGGTGAGCAGTTCTTC. The chain joins TRBV10-1 to TRBJ2-1, with D unresolved. The CDR3 covers 14 residues. Between the trimmed V and J ends, which lost 4 bases and 9 bases, there was a span of 16 bases. Germline CDR1 is WNHNN and CDR2 is SYGVQD (reference sequence).

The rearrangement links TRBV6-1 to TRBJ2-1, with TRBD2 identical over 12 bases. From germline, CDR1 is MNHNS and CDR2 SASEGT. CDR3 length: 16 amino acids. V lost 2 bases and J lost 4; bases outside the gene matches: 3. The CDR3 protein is CASSERTSGIYNEQFF. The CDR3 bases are TGTGCCAGCAGTGAACGGACTAGCGGGATTTACAATGAGCAGTTCTTC.

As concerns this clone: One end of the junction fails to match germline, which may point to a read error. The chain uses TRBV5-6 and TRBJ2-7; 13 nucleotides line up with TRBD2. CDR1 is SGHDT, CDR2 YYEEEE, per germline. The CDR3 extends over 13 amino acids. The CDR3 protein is CASSVGLAGAEAF. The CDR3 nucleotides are TGTGCCAGCAGCGTAGGACTAGCGGGAGCCGAGGCCTTC.

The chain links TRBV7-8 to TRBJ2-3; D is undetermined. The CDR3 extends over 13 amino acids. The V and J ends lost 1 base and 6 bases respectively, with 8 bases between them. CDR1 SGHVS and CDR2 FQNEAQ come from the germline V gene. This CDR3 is CASSLGALDTQYF. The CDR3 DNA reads TGTGCCAGCAGCTTAGGGGCCCTGGATACGCAGTATTTT. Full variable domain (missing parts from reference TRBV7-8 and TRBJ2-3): GAGVSQSPRYKVAKRGQDVALRCDPISGHVSLFWYQQALGQGPEFLTYFQNEAQLDKSGLPSDRFFAERPEGSVSTLKIQRTQQEDSAVYLCASSLGALDTQYFGPGTRLTVL.

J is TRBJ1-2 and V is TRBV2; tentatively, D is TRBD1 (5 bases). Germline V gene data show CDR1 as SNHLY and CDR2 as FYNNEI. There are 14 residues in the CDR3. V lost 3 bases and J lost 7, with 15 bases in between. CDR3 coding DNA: TGTGCCAGCAGTGAGACGGGGGATCTGGGTGGCTACACCTTC. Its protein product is CASSETGDLGGYTF. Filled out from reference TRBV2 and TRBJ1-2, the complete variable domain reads EPEVTQTPSHQVTQMGQEVILRCVPISNHLYFYWYRQILGQKVEFLVSFYNNEISEKSEIFDDQFSVERPDGSNFTLKIRSTKLEDSAMYFCASSETGDLGGYTFGSGTRLTVV.

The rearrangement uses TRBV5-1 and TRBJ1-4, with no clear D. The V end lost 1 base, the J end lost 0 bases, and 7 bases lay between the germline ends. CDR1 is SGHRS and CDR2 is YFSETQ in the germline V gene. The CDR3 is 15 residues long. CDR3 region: CASSLSGATNEKLFF. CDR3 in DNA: TGCGCCAGCAGCTTGTCCGGAGCAACTAATGAAAAACTGTTTTTT.

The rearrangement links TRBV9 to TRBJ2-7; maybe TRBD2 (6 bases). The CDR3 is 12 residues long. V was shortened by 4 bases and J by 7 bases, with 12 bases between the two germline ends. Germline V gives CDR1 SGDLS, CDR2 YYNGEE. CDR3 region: CASSPGGWEQYF. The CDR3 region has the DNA TGTGCCAGCAGCCCAGGAGGGTGGGAGCAGTACTTC.

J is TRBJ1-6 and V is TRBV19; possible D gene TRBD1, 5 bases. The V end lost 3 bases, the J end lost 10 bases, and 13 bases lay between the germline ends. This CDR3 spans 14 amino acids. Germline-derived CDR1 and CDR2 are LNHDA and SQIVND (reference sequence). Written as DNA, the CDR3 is TGTGCCAGTAGTATTATAGGGGAAGAATCACCCCTCCACTTT. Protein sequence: CASSIIGEESPLHF.

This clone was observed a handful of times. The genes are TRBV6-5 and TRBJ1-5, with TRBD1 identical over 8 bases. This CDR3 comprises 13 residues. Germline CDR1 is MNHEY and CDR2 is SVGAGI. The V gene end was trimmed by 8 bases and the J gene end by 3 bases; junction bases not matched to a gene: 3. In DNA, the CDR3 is TGTGCCAGCGCGGACAGGGCCAATCAGCCCCAGCATTTT. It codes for CASADRANQPQHF.

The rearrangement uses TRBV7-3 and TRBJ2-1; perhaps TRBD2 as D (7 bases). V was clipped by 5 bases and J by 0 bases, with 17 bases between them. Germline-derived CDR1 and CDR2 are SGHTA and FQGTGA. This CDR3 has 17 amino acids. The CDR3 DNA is TGTGCCAGCAGCCCGAACGGGGGCGGGAGCTCCTACAATGAGCAGTTCTTC. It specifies CASSPNGGGSSYNEQFF.

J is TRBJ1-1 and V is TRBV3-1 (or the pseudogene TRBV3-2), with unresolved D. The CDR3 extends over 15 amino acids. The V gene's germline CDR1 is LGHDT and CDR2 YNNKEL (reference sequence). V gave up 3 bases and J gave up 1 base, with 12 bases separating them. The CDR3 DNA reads TGTGCCAGCAGCCAGGGTCTAACAGAGAACACTGAAGCTTTCTTT. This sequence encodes CASSQGLTENTEAFF.

CDR3 region: CASAPLGQSSYGYTF. CDR3 DNA: TGTGCCAGCGCCCCCCTTGGACAGTCCTCCTATGGCTACACCTTC. The chain joins TRBV19 to TRBJ1-2; TRBD1 might be the D (6 bases). Trimming stripped 9 bases from V and 4 bases from J, with 21 bases between. Germline V gives CDR1 LNHDA, CDR2 SQIVND (reference sequence). This CDR3 contains 15 residues.

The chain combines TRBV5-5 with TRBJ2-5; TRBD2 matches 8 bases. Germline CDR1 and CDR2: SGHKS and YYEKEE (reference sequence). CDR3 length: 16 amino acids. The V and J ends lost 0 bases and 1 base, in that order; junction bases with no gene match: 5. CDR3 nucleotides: TGTGCCAGCAGCTTGGTGTTAGCGGGGTCCCAAGAGACCCAGTACTTC. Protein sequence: CASSLVLAGSQETQYF.

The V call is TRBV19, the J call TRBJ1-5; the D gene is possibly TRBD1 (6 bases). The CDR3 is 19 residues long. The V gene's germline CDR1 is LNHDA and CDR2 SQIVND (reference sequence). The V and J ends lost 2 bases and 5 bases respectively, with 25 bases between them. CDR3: CASSISVGGLIRNDQPQHF. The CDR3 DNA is TGTGCCAGTAGTATATCCGTGGGGGGGCTAATAAGGAATGATCAGCCCCAGCATTTT.

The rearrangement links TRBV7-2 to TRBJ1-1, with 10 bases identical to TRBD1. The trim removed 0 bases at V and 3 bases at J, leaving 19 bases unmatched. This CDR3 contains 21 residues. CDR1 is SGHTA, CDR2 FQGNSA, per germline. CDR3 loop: CASSLARKPGQGRAFYTEAFF. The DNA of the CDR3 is TGTGCCAGCAGCTTAGCCCGGAAACCGGGACAGGGGAGGGCCTTCTACACTGAAGCTTTCTTT.

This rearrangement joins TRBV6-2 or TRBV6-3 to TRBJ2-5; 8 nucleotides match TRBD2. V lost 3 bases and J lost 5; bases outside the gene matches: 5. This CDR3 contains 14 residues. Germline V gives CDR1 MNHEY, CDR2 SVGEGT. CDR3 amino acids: CASSYTGGPETQYF. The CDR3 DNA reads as TGTGCCAGCAGTTATACGGGAGGGCCGGAGACCCAGTACTTC.

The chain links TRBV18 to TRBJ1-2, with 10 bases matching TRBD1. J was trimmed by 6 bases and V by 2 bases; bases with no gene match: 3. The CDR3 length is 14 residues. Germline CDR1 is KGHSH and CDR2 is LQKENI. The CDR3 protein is CASSPTGTGDGYTF. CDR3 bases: TGTGCCAGCTCACCAACGGGGACAGGGGATGGCTACACCTTC.

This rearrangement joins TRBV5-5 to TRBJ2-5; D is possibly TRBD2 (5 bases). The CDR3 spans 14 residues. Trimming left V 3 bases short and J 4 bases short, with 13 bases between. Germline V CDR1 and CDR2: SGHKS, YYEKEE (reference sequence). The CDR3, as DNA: TGTGCCAGCAGCTCGCTAGCTTTAACAGAGACCCAGTACTTC. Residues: CASSSLALTETQYF.